The source of this TCR beta chain is a study of blood T cells in healthy people across ages. Overall study results and limits: Percentage of naive T cells showed a strong correlation with TCR beta diversity. It was held that diversity estimates obtained from one million T cells represented underestimates.

With respect to this clonotype: The antigen remains undetermined.

Primed by a sample-barcoded 5' primer and a J-beta primer mix, a second PCR proceeded for 7 to 11 cycles. TCRdb independently ran MiXCR on the 5' RACE reads; one entry per CDR3 protein. The data show roughly 1.6 million distinct CDR3 sequences, with roughly 32% seen just once and 11% held by the top ten. The CDR3 runs 12 residues. CDR1 is DFQATT and CDR2 is SNEGSKA in the germline V gene (reference sequence). Per sample, no less than 6 micrograms of total RNA were extracted. Sequenced material: blood. The V gene is TRBV20-1, the J gene TRBJ2-5; D gene unclear. This receptor was taken from a woman in her 30s in good health. CDR3 nucleotides: TGCAGGAGCAACCGCCACGCCGAGACCCAGTACTTC. Translated, it gives CRSNRHAETQYF.